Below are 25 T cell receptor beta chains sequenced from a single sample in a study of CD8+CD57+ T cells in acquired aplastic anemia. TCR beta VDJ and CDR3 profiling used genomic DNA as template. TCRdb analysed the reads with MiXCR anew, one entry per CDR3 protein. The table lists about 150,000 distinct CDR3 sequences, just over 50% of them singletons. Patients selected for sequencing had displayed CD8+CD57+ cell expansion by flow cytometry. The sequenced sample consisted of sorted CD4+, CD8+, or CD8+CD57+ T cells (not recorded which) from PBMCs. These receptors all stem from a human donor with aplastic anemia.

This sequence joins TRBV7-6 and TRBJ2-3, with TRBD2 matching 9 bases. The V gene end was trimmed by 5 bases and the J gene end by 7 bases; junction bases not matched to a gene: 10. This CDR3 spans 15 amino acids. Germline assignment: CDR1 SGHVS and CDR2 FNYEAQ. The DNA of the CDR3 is TGTGCCAGCAGCGCGGGACTAGCCGTAGGAAATACGCAGTATTTT. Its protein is CASSAGLAVGNTQYF. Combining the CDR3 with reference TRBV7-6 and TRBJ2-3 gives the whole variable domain GAGVSQSPRYKVTKRGQDVALRCDPISGHVSLYWYRQALGQGPEFLTYFNYEAQQDKSGLPNDRFSAERPEGSISTLTIQRTEQRDSAMYRCASSAGLAVGNTQYFGPGTRLTVL.

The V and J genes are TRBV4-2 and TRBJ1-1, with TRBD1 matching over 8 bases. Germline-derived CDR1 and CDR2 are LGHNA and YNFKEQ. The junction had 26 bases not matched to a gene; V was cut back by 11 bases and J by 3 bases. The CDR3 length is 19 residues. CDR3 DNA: TGTGCCCAGCGTCCCCGACAGGGGTTACTTTCCCTGATGGACACTGAAGCTTTCTTT. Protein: CAQRPRQGLLSLMDTEAFF.

CDR3 in DNA: TGTGCCATCAGTGAGCCAGACAGGGGCTACGAGCAGTACTTC. Translation: CAISEPDRGYEQYF. The rearrangement joins TRBV10-3 to TRBJ2-7; 8 bases map to TRBD1. The J segment lost 3 bases and the V segment lost 2 bases, leaving 3 bases of the junction unmatched. Looked up from germline, CDR1 is ENHRY and CDR2 is SYGVKD. The CDR3 is 14 amino acids.

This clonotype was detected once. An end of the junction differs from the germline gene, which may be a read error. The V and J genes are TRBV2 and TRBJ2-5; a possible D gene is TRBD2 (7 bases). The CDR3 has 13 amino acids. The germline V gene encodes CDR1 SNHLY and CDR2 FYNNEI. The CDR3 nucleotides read TGTGCCAGCATTAGGGGGGGGCGAGAGACCCAGCACTTC. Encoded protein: CASIRGGRETQHF.

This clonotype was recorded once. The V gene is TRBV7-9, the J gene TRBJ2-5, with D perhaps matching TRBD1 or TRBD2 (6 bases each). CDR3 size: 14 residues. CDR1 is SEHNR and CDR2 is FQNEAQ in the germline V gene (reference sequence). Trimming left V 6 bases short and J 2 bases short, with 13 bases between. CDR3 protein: CASRFRGPQETQYF. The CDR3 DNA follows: TGTGCCAGCAGATTTCGGGGGCCACAAGAGACCCAGTACTTC.

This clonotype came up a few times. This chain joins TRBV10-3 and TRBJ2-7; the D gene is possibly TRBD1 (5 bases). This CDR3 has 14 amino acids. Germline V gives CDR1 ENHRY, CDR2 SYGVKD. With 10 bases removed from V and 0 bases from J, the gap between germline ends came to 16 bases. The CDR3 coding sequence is TGTGCCACCGGACAACAGGTTAGCTCCTACGAGCAGTACTTC. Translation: CATGQQVSSYEQYF.

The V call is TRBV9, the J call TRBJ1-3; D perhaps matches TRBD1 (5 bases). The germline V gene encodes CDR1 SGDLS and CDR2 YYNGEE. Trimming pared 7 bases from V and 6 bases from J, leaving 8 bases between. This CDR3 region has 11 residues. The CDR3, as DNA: TGTGCCAGCGGGGGTGTAAACACCATATATTTT. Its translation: CASGGVNTIYF.

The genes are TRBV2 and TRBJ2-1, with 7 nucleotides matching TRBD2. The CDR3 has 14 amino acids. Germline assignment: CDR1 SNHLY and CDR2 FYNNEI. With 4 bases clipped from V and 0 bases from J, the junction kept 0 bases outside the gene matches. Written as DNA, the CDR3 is TGTGCCAGCAGTGGGACTAGCTCCTACAATGAGCAGTTCTTC. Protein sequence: CASSGTSSYNEQFF.

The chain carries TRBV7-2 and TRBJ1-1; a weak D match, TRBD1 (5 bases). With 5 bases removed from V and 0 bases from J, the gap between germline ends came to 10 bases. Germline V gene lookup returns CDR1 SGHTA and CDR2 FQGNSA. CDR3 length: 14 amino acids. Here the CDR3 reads CASSARGMNTEAFF. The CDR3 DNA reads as TGTGCCAGCAGCGCAAGGGGCATGAACACTGAAGCTTTCTTT.

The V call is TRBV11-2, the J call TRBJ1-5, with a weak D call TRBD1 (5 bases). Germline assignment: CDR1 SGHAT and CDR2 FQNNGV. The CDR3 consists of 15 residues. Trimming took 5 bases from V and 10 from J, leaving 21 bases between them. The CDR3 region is CASSPLSGDDSPQHF. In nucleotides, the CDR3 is TGTGCCAGCAGCCCGCTGTCGGGGGACGATTCACCCCAGCATTTT.

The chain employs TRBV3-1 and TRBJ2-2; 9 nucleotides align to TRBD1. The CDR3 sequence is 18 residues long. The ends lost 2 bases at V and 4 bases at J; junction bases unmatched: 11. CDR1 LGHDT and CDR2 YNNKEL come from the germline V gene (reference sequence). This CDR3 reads CASSQLPGGQGPTGELFF. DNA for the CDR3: TGTGCCAGCAGCCAACTCCCAGGGGGACAGGGTCCCACCGGGGAGCTGTTTTTT.

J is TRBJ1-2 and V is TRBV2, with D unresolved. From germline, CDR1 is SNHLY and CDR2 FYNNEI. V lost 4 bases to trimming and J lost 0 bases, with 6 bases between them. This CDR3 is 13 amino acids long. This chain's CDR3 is CASSGASNYGYTF. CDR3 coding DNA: TGTGCCAGCAGTGGAGCTTCTAACTATGGCTACACCTTC.

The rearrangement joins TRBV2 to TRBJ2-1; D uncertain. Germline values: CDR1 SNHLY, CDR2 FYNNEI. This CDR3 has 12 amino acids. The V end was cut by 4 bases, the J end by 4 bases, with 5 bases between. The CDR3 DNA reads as TGTGCCAGCAGTGTCAGGTACAATGAGCAGTTCTTC. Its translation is CASSVRYNEQFF.

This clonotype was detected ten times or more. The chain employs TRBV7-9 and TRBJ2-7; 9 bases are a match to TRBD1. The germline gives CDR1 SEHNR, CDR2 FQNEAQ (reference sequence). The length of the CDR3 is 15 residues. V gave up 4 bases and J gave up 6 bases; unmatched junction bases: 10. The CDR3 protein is CASSSSGTGRFEQYF. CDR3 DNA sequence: TGTGCCAGCAGCTCCTCCGGGACAGGGAGGTTCGAGCAGTACTTC. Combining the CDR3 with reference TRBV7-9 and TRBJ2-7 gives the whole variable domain DTGVSQNPRHKITKRGQNVTFRCDPISEHNRLYWYRQTLGQGPEFLTYFQNEAQLEKSRLLSDRFSAERPKGSFSTLEIQRTEQGDSAMYLCASSSSGTGRFEQYFGPGTRLTVT.

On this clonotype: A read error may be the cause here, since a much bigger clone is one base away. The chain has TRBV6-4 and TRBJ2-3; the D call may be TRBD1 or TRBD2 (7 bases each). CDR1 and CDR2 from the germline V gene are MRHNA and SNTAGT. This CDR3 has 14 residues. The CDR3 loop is CASSDSGGTDKQYF. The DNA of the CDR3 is TGTGCCAGCAGTGACTCGGGGGGGACAGATAAGCAGTATTTT.

The CDR3 here is CASSSHQGSETQYF. As DNA, the CDR3 is TGTGCCAGCAGCTCCCATCAGGGGTCGGAGACCCAGTACTTC. The J gene is TRBJ2-5, the V gene TRBV7-8, with a possible D match to TRBD1 (6 bases). With 4 bases removed from V and 5 bases from J, the gap between germline ends came to 14 bases. This CDR3 is built from 14 residues. Germline V gene lookup returns CDR1 SGHVS and CDR2 FQNEAQ.

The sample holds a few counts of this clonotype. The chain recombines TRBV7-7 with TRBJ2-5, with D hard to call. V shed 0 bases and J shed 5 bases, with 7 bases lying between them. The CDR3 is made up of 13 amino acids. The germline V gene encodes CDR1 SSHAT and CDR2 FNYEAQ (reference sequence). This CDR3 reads CASSLAPQETQYF. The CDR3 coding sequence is TGTGCCAGCAGCTTAGCCCCCCAGGAGACCCAGTACTTC. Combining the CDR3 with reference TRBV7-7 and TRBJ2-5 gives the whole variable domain GAGVSQSPRYKVTKRGQDVTLRCDPISSHATLYWYQQALGQGPEFLTYFNYEAQPDKSGLPSDRFSAERPEGSISTLTIQRTEQRDSAMYRCASSLAPQETQYFGPGTRLLVL.

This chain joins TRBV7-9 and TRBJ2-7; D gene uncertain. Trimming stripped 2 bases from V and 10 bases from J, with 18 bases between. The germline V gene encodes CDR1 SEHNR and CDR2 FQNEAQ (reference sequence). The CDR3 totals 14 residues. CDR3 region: CASSLRLDNAAQYF. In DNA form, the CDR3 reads TGTGCCAGCAGCTTAAGGTTGGATAATGCGGCTCAGTACTTC.

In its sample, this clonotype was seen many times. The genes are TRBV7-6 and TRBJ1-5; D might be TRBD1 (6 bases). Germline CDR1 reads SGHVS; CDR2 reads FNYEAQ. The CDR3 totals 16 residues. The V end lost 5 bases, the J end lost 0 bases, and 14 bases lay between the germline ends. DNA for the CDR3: TGTGCCAGCAGCCTGGACAGCTCATATAGCAATCAGCCCCAGCATTTT. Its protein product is CASSLDSSYSNQPQHF.

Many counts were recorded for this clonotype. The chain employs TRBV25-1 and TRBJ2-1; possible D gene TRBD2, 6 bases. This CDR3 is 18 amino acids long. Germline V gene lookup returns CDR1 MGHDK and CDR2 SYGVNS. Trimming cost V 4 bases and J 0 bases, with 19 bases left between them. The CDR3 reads CASSGTVADSSSYNEQFF. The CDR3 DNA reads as TGTGCCAGCAGTGGGACCGTAGCGGACTCGAGCTCCTACAATGAGCAGTTCTTC.

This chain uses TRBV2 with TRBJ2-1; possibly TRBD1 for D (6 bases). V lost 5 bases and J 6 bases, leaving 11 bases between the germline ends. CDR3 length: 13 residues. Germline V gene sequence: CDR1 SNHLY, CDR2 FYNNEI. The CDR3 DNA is TGTGCCAGCAGTCTACAGGGTTTCAATGAGCAGTTCTTC. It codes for CASSLQGFNEQFF.

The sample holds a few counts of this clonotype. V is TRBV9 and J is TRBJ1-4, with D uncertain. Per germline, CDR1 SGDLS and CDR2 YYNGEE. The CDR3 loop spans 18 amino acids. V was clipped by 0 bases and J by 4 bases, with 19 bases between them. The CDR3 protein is CASSVELADSQSNEKLFF. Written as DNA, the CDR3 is TGTGCCAGCAGCGTAGAATTGGCTGATTCGCAGAGTAATGAAAAACTGTTTTTT.

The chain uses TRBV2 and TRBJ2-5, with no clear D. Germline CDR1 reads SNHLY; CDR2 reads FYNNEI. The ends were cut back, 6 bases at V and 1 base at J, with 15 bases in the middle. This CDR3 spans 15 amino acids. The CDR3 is CASRDRGDTQETQYF. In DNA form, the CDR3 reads TGTGCCAGCAGGGACCGTGGGGATACCCAAGAGACCCAGTACTTC.

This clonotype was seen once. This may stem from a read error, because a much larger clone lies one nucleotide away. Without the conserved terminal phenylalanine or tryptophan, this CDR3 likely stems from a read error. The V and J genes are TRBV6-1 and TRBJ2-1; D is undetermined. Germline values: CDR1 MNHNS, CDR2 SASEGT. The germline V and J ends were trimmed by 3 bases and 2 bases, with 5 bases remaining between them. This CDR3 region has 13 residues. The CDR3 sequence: CASSDRAYNEQFL. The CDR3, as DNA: TGTGCCAGCAGTGACAGAGCCTACAATGAGCAGTTCCTC.

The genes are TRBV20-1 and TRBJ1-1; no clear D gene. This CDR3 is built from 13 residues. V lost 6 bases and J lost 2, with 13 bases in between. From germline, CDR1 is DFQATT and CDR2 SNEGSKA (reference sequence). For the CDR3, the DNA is TGCAGTGCCCGCCGGGAGGCCAACACTGAAGCTTTCTTT. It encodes CSARREANTEAFF.